Following are 14 T cell receptor beta chains from one sample sequenced in a study of PD-1 and CTLA-4 blockade in melanoma. Here immunoSEQ multiplex PCR was the method, and the copy in TCRdb shows in-frame clones only, minus some. The table lists about 30,000 clones, about 88% of them singletons. Sequencing used CD8+ T cells from peripheral blood, obtained from a patient given anti-PD-1 treatment. The source of these receptors is a human donor with melanoma.

The chain combines TRBV6-5 with TRBJ2-5; no definite D call. This CDR3 contains 14 residues. V was shortened by 5 bases and J by 0 bases, with 10 bases between the two germline ends. Looked up from germline, CDR1 is MNHEY and CDR2 is SVGAGI. The CDR3 nucleotides read TGTGCCAGCAGTACCGACACCTACCAAGAGACCCAGTACTTC. Translated, it gives CASSTDTYQETQYF.

The V call is TRBV5-1, the J call TRBJ2-1; D not certain. The CDR3 loop spans 11 amino acids. Per the germline V gene, CDR1 is SGHRS and CDR2 is YFSETQ. V dropped 4 bases and J dropped 7 bases, with 6 bases sitting between them. The CDR3: CASSGQNEQFF. CDR3 in DNA: TGCGCCAGCAGCGGCCAAAATGAGCAGTTCTTC.

The rearrangement joins TRBV7-9 to TRBJ2-4; D gene unclear. V was cut by 0 bases and J by 1 base, with 13 bases left in between. CDR3 length equals 17 residues. Per the germline V gene, CDR1 is SEHNR and CDR2 is FQNEAQ (reference sequence). The CDR3, as DNA: TGTGCCAGCAGCTTAGCAGACGGATGGGTTGCCAAAAACATTCAGTACTTC. Amino acids: CASSLADGWVAKNIQYF.

This clone has just one count. This sequence joins TRBV25-1 and TRBJ2-1, with a weak D call TRBD1 (6 bases). V lost 0 bases and J 10 bases, leaving 13 bases between the germline ends. The CDR3 runs to 14 residues. Looked up from germline, CDR1 is MGHDK and CDR2 is SYGVNS. The DNA for the CDR3 is TGTGCCAGCAGTGAATATATAGGGGGTGACGAGCAGTTCTTC. Protein product: CASSEYIGGDEQFF. Using reference TRBV25-1 and TRBJ2-1 for the parts outside the CDR3, the full variable domain is EADIYQTPRYLVIGTGKKITLECSQTMGHDKMYWYQQDPGMELHLIHYSYGVNSTEKGDLSSESTVSRIRTEHFPLTLESARPSHTSQYLCASSEYIGGDEQFFGPGTRLTVL.

The V and J genes are TRBV28 and TRBJ2-7; D tentatively reads TRBD1 or TRBD2 (5 bases each). CDR1 is MDHEN, CDR2 SYDVKM, per germline. This CDR3 spans 16 amino acids. V was trimmed by 2 bases and J by 3 bases, leaving 17 bases between them. In DNA form, the CDR3 reads TGTGCCAGCAGTTTAGGGGGTGTGGGGCCTGGCTACGAGCAGTACTTC. This translates into CASSLGGVGPGYEQYF.

V is TRBV11-3 and J is TRBJ1-1, with D unresolved. The germline V gene encodes CDR1 SGHNT and CDR2 YENEEA. Deletions cut 1 base from V and 3 bases from J, with 6 bases between. This CDR3 spans 13 amino acids. The CDR3 is CASSLGSDTEAFF. DNA of the CDR3: TGTGCCAGCAGCTTAGGATCCGACACTGAAGCTTTCTTT. Supplemented by reference TRBV11-3 and TRBJ1-1, the full variable domain reads EAGVVQSPRYKIIEKKQPVAFWCNPISGHNTLYWYLQNLGQGPELLIRYENEEAVDDSQLPKDRFSAERLKGVDSTLKIQPAELGDSAVYLCASSLGSDTEAFFGQGTRLTVV.

V and J are TRBV6-5 and TRBJ2-2; no reliable D call. With 7 bases removed from V and 0 bases from J, the gap between germline ends came to 9 bases. The CDR3 covers 14 residues. Germline V gene sequence: CDR1 MNHEY, CDR2 SVGAGI. This chain's CDR3 is CASTDGSNTGELFF. In DNA, the CDR3 is TGTGCCAGCACGGACGGCTCGAACACCGGGGAGCTGTTTTTT.

This clone was seen only once. The J gene is TRBJ1-6, the V gene TRBV27; the D is unclear. The CDR3 covers 12 residues. V was shortened by 6 bases and J by 4 bases, with 4 bases between the two germline ends. Germline V lookup: CDR1 MNHEY, CDR2 SMNVEV (reference sequence). The DNA for the CDR3 is TGTGCCAGCAGCATGTATAATTCACCCCTCCACTTT. Residues: CASSMYNSPLHF.

The chain recombines TRBV7-9 with TRBJ2-5, with TRBD1 as a possible D gene (6 bases). With 1 base removed from V and 8 bases from J, the gap between germline ends came to 14 bases. Germline CDR1 and CDR2: SEHNR and FQNEAQ (reference sequence). This CDR3 spans 14 amino acids. The CDR3 reads CASSLEQGLDTQYF. In nucleotides, the CDR3 is TGTGCCAGCAGCTTAGAACAGGGCCTAGACACCCAGTACTTC.

The rearrangement joins TRBV4-1 to TRBJ2-1; a possible D gene is TRBD2 (7 bases). V was shortened by 0 bases and J by 2 bases, with 8 bases between the two germline ends. The germline V gene encodes CDR1 MGHRA and CDR2 YSYEKL. The CDR3 extends over 15 amino acids. The CDR3 coding sequence is TGCGCCAGCAGCCAAGAGGGGGGGCCCTACAATGAGCAGTTCTTC. It translates to CASSQEGGPYNEQFF.

This chain links TRBV7-9 with TRBJ1-6, with a weak D call TRBD1 (5 bases). This CDR3 has 14 residues. The ends were cut back, 4 bases at V and 8 bases at J, with 12 bases in the middle. Germline V gives CDR1 SEHNR, CDR2 FQNEAQ (reference sequence). CDR3 nucleotides: TGTGCCAGCAGCTCGACTTTAGGGGATTCACCCCTCCACTTT. Translating it yields CASSSTLGDSPLHF.

J is TRBJ1-5 and V is TRBV6-5; no reliable D call. The V end lost 5 bases, the J end lost 0 bases, and 11 bases lay between the germline ends. Germline V gene lookup returns CDR1 MNHEY and CDR2 SVGAGI. CDR3 length: 15 residues. The CDR3 here is CASSPGVASNQPQHF. The CDR3 bases are TGTGCCAGCAGTCCCGGGGTAGCTAGCAATCAGCCCCAGCATTTT.

This chain links TRBV15 with TRBJ1-1, with D perhaps TRBD1 (6 bases). Germline V CDR1 and CDR2: LNHNV, YYDKDF (reference sequence). The CDR3 is made up of 16 amino acids. V lost 1 base and J 3 bases, leaving 15 bases between the germline ends. The CDR3 spells CATSRGWAGVDTEAFF. CDR3 DNA sequence: TGTGCCACCAGCAGAGGTTGGGCAGGGGTGGACACTGAAGCTTTCTTT.

In DNA form, the CDR3 reads TGTGCCTGGACCCAGGGCCCCCCCGGGGAGCTGTTTTTT. Its protein is CAWTQGPPGELFF. V usage is TRBV30 and J usage is TRBJ2-2; D might be TRBD1 (5 bases). Trimming removed 4 bases at V and 6 bases at J, with 12 bases between. The CDR3 is 13 residues long. Germline CDR1 GTSNPN, CDR2 SVGIG (reference sequence).